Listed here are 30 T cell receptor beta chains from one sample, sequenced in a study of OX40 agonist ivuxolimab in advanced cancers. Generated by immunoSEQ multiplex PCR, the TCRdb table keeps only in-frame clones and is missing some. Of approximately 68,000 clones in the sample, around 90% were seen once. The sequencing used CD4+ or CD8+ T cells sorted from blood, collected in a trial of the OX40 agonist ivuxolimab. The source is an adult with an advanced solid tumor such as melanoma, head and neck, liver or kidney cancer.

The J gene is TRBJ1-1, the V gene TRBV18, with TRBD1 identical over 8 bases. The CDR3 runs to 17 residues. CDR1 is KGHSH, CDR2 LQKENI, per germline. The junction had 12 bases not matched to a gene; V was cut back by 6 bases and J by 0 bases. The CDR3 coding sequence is TGTGCCAGCTCGGCTAATACAGGGGGTCTCATGAACACTGAAGCTTTCTTT. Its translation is CASSANTGGLMNTEAFF.

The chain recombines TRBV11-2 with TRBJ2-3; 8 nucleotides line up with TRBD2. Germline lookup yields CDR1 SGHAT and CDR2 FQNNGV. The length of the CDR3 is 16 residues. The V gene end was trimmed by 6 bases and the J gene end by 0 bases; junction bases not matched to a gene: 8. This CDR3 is CASRPAGGISTDTQYF. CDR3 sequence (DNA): TGTGCCAGCAGACCCGCGGGGGGAATTAGCACAGATACGCAGTATTTT.

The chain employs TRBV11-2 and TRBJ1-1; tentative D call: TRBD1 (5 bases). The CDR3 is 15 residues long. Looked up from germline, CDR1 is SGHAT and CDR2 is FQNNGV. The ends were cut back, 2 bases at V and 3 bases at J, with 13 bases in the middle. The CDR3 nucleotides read TGTGCCAGCAGCTTAAACGCTCTGGGGGACACTGAAGCTTTCTTT. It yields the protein CASSLNALGDTEAFF.

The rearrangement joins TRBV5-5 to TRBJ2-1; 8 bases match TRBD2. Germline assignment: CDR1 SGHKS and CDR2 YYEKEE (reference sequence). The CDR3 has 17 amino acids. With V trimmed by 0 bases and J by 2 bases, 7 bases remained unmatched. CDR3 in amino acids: CASSLELGTRAYNEQFF. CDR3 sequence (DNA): TGTGCCAGCAGCTTGGAGCTAGGGACTAGAGCCTACAATGAGCAGTTCTTC.

For the CDR3, the DNA is TGTGCCAGCAGTCTAGGGGCAGGGGGCTACGAGCAGTACTTC. This codes for CASSLGAGGYEQYF. The chain combines TRBV27 with TRBJ2-7; 7 bases are a match to TRBD1. Unmatched junction bases numbered 7, after V lost 5 bases and J lost 3 bases. From germline, CDR1 is MNHEY and CDR2 SMNVEV (reference sequence). CDR3 length equals 14 residues.

The CDR3 coding sequence is TGCGCCAGCAGCTTGGTTGGGTACAATGAGCAGTTCTTC. Protein: CASSLVGYNEQFF. The genes are TRBV5-1 and TRBJ2-1; the D is unclear. Germline V gene sequence: CDR1 SGHRS, CDR2 YFSETQ. V shed 0 bases and J shed 4 bases, with 5 bases lying between them. The CDR3 runs 13 residues.

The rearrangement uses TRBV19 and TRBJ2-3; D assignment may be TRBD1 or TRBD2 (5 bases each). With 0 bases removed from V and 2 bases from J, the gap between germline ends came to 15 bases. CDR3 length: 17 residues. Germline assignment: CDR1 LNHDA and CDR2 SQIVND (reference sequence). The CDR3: CASSIDPPGTDTDTQYF. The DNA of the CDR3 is TGTGCCAGTAGTATAGATCCACCGGGGACCGACACAGATACGCAGTATTTT.

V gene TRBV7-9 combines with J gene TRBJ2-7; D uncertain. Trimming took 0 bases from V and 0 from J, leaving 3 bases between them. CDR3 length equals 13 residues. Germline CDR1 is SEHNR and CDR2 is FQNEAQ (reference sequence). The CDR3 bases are TGTGCCAGCAGCTTAGCCATCTCCTACGAGCAGTACTTC. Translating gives CASSLAISYEQYF.

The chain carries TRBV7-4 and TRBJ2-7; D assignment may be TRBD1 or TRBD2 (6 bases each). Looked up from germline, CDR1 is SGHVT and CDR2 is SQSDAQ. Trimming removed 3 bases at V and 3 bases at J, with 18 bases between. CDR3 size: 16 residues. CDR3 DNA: TGTGCCAGCAGCTTTTACGTGGGGGGCCTTATCTACGAGCAGTACTTC. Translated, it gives CASSFYVGGLIYEQYF. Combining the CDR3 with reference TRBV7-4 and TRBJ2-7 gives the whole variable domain GAGVSQSPRYKVAKRGRDVALRCDSISGHVTLYWYRQTLGQGSEVLTYSQSDAQRDKSGRPSGRFSAERPERSVSTLKIQRTEQGDSAVYLCASSFYVGGLIYEQYFGPGTRLTVT.

The CDR3 spells CASSEWGVLNTEAFF. The CDR3 DNA sequence: TGTGCCAGCAGTGAATGGGGGGTTTTGAACACTGAAGCTTTCTTT. The rearrangement joins TRBV25-1 to TRBJ1-1; D might be TRBD1 (5 bases). The CDR3 runs 15 residues. CDR1 is MGHDK and CDR2 is SYGVNS in the germline V gene. Between the trimmed V and J ends, which lost 1 base and 0 bases, there was a span of 9 bases.

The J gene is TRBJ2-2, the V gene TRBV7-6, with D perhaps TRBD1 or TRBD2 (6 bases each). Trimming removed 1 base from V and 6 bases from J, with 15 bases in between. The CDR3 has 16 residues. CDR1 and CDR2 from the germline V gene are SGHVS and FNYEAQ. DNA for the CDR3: TGTGCCAGCAGCTTAGTCGGGATGGAGGGGGCCGGGGAGCTGTTTTTT. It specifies CASSLVGMEGAGELFF.

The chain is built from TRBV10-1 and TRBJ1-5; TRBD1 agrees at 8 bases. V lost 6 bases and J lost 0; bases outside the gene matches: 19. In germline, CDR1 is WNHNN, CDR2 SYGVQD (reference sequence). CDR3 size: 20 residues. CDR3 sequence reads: CASRYGTGYLGGFSNQPQHF. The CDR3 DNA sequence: TGCGCCAGCAGATACGGGACAGGTTACTTGGGGGGTTTTAGCAATCAGCCCCAGCATTTT.

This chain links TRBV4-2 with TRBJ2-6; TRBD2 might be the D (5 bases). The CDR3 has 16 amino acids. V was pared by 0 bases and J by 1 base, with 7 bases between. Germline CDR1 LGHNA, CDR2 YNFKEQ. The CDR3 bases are TGTGCCAGCAGCCAAGATACGGGGTCTGGGGCCAACGTCCTGACTTTC. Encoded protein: CASSQDTGSGANVLTF.

CDR3 DNA: TGTGCCAGCAGCGTAGACGGGTCACCTCTTTCGTACGGCTACACCTTC. This encodes CASSVDGSPLSYGYTF. This chain connects TRBV9 to TRBJ1-2, with D uncertain. V was clipped by 0 bases and J by 8 bases, with 20 bases between them. Germline V lookup: CDR1 SGDLS, CDR2 YYNGEE. This CDR3 region has 16 residues.

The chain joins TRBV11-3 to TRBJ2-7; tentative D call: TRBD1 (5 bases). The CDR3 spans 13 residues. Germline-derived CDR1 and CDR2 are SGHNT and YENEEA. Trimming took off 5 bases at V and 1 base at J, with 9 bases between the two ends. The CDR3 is CASSLGVSYEQYF. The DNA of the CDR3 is TGTGCCAGCAGCCTAGGGGTTTCCTACGAGCAGTACTTC.

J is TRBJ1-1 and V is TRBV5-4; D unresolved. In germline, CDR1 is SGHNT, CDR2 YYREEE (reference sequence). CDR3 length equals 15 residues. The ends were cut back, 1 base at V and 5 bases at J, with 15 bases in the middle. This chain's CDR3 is CASSLWFERGTEAFF. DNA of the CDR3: TGTGCCAGCAGCTTGTGGTTCGAACGAGGGACTGAAGCTTTCTTT.

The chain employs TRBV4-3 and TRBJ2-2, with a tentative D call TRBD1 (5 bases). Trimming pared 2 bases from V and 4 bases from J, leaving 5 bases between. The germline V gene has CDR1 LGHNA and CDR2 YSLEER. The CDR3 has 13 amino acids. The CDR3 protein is CASSQQGTGELFF. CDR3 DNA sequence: TGCGCCAGCAGCCAACAGGGCACCGGGGAGCTGTTTTTT.

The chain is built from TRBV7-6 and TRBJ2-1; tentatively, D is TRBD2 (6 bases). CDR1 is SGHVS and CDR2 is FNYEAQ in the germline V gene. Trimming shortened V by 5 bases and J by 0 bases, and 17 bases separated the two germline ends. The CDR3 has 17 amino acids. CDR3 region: CASSPKSAGSSYNEQFF. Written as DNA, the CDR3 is TGTGCCAGCAGCCCAAAATCGGCGGGGAGCTCCTACAATGAGCAGTTCTTC. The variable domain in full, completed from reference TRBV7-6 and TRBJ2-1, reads GAGVSQSPRYKVTKRGQDVALRCDPISGHVSLYWYRQALGQGPEFLTYFNYEAQQDKSGLPNDRFSAERPEGSISTLTIQRTEQRDSAMYRCASSPKSAGSSYNEQFFGPGTRLTVL.

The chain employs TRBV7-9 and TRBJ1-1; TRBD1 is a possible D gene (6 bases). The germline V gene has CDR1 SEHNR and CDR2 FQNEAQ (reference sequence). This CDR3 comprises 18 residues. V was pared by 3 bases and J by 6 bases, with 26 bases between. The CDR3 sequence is CASSFPQQGGRKAAEAFF. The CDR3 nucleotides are TGTGCCAGCAGCTTTCCCCAACAGGGTGGTAGGAAGGCCGCTGAAGCTTTCTTT.

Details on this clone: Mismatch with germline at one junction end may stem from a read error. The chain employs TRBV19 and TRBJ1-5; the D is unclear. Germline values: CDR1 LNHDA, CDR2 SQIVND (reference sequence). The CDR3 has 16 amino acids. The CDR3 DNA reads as TGTGCCAGTTGTATGAGGGAAGCCGCTCTCAATCAGCCCCAGCATTTT. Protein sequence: CASCMREAALNQPQHF.

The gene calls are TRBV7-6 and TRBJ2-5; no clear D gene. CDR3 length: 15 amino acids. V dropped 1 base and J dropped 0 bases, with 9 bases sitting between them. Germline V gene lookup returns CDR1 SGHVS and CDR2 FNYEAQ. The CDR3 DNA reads TGTGCCAGCAGCTTAGAAGCTGGGAACCAAGAGACCCAGTACTTC. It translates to CASSLEAGNQETQYF.

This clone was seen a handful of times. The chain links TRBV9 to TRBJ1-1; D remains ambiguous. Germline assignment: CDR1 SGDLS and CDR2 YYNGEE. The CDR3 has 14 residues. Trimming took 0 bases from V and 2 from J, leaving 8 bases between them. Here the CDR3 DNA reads TGTGCCAGCAGCGTAGATGGAGCCAACACTGAAGCTTTCTTT. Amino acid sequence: CASSVDGANTEAFF. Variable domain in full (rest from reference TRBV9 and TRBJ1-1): DSGVTQTPKHLITATGQRVTLRCSPRSGDLSVYWYQQSLDQGLQFLIQYYNGEERAKGNILERFSAQQFPDLHSELNLSSLELGDSALYFCASSVDGANTEAFFGQGTRLTVV.

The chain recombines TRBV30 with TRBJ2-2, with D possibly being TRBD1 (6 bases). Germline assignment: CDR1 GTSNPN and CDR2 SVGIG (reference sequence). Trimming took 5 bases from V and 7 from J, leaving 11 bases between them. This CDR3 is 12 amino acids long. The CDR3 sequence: CAWSQGGGELFF. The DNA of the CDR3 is TGTGCCTGGTCGCAAGGGGGCGGGGAGCTGTTTTTT.

The CDR3 is CASSYPKWYEQYF. CDR3 bases: TGTGCCAGCAGTTACCCAAAATGGTACGAGCAGTACTTC. The chain has TRBV6-5 and TRBJ2-7; no definite D call. CDR1 is MNHEY and CDR2 is SVGAGI in the germline V gene. V lost 2 bases to trimming and J lost 4 bases, with 9 bases between them. The CDR3 loop spans 13 amino acids.

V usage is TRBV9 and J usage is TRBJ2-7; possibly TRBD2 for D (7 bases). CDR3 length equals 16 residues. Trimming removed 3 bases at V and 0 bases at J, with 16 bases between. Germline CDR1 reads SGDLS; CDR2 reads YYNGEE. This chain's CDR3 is CASSEGGDTASYEQYF. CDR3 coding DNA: TGTGCCAGCAGCGAGGGGGGGGACACTGCCTCCTACGAGCAGTACTTC.

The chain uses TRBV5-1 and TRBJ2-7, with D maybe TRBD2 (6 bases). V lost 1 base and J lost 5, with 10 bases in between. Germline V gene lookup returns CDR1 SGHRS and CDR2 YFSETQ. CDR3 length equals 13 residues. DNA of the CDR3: TGCGCCAGCAGCTTGCCGGGGGACCACGAGCAGTACTTC. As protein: CASSLPGDHEQYF.

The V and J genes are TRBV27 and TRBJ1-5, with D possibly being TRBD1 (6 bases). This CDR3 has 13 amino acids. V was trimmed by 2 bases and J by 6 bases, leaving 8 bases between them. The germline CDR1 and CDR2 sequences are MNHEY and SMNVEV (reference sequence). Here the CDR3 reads CASSLQGIQPQHF. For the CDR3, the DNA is TGTGCCAGCAGTTTACAGGGGATTCAGCCCCAGCATTTT.

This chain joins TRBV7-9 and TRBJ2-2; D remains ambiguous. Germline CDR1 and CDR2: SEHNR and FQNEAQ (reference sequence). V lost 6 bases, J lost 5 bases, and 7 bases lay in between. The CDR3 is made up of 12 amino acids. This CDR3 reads CASRVETGELFF. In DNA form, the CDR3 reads TGTGCCAGCAGGGTAGAAACCGGGGAGCTGTTTTTT.

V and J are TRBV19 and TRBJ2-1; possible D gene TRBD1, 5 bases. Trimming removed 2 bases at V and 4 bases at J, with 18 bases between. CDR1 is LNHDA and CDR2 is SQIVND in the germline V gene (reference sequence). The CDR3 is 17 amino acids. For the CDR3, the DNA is TGTGCCAGTAGTATAACCGCGAGCATTCCAGGGTACAATGAGCAGTTCTTC. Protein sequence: CASSITASIPGYNEQFF.

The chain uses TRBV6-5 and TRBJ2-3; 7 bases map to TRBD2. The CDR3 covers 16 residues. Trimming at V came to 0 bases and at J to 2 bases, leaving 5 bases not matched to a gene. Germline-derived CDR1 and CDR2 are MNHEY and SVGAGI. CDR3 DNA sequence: TGTGCCAGCAGTTACTCGGGGGGGAGTTCCACAGATACGCAGTATTTT. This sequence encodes CASSYSGGSSTDTQYF.